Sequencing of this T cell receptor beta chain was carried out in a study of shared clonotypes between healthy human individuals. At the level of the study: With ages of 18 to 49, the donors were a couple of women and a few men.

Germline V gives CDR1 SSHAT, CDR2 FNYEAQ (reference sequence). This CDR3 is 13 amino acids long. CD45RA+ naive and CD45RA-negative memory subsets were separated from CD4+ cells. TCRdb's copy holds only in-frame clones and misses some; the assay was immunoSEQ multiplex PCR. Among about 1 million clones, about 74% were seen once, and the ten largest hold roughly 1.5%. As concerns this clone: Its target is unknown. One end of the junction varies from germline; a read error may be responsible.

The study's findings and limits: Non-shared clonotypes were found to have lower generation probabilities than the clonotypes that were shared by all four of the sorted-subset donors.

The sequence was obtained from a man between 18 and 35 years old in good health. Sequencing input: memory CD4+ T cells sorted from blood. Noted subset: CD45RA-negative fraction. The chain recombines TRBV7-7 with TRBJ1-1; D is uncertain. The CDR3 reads CASSLQRGTEAFF. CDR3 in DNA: TGTGCTAGCAGCTTACAGCGAGGGACTGAAGCTTTCTTT.